This TCR beta chain derives from a study of T cell changes during pregnancy in multiple sclerosis. The repertoire was sequenced with immunoSEQ multiplex PCR; TCRdb's copy has only in-frame clones and lacks some. This sample has under 65,000 clones, with roughly 94% found just once. The germline gives CDR1 MGHRA, CDR2 YSYEKL. The ends were cut back, 4 bases at V and 2 bases at J, with 11 bases in the middle. CDR3 length: 14 amino acids. Sample: CD8+ T cells from peripheral blood mononuclear cells, taken after pregnancy. This TCR derives from a female donor with multiple sclerosis, enrolled in a pregnancy study. This rearrangement joins TRBV4-1 to TRBJ1-2; tentatively, D is TRBD1 (5 bases). CDR3 sequence reads: CASSPIGGNYGYTF. In DNA form, the CDR3 reads TGCGCCAGCAGCCCCATCGGGGGGAACTATGGCTACACCTTC.